This T cell receptor beta chain derives from a study of T cell changes during pregnancy in multiple sclerosis. The CDR3 consists of 13 residues. Germline assignment: CDR1 SGHNT and CDR2 YENEEA. Trimming took 5 bases from V and 2 from J, leaving 9 bases between them. The data were produced by immunoSEQ multiplex PCR, yet TCRdb's version contains in-frame clones alone and is incomplete. The table includes some 60,000 clones, 90% to 95% detected once. The sequenced sample was peripheral blood, obtained in the first trimester of pregnancy. The chain uses TRBV11-3 and TRBJ2-5; tentatively, D is TRBD1 (5 bases). This TCR was recovered from a female donor with multiple sclerosis, enrolled in a pregnancy study. The CDR3 spells CASSLDSQETQYF. CDR3 nucleotide sequence: TGTGCCAGCAGCCTCGACAGTCAAGAGACCCAGTACTTC. The full variable domain, completed using reference TRBV11-3 and TRBJ2-5, is EAGVVQSPRYKIIEKKQPVAFWCNPISGHNTLYWYLQNLGQGPELLIRYENEEAVDDSQLPKDRFSAERLKGVDSTLKIQPAELGDSAVYLCASSLDSQETQYFGPGTRLLVL.